Following are 10 T cell receptor beta chains from one sample sequenced in a study of neurological immune-mediated disorders (dated by TCRdb to 2018 to 2020). The library was produced with 5' RACE. The instrument given in TCRdb is Illumina HiSeq 2500. The raw public reads went through TCRdb reprocessing: fastp at Q25, MiXCR clone calling, in-frame beta chains kept. Identical CDR3 proteins give one entry, which carries the most common genes and DNA. This sample holds tens of thousands of distinct CDR3 sequences; under 5% were observed only once. The top ten constitute less than 3.5% of the sample. The sample consisted of PBMCs. Receptor source: a woman aged 50 to 60 with multiple sclerosis.

On this clonotype itself: This may be a read error, as it is one base from a much larger clone. The chain couples TRBV12-3 or TRBV12-4 to TRBJ1-2; unclear D gene. The CDR3 loop spans 14 amino acids. With 2 bases removed from V and 8 bases from J, the gap between germline ends came to 15 bases. The CDR3: CASSLNRKGKGYTF. As DNA, the CDR3 is TGTGCCAGCAGTTTAAATAGGAAGGGAAAGGGCTACACCTTC.

There are many counts of this clonotype. The CDR3 reads CASSTGQGFEAFF. In DNA form, the CDR3 reads TGTGCCAGCAGTACGGGACAGGGTTTTGAAGCTTTCTTT. V is TRBV12-3 or TRBV12-4 and J is TRBJ1-1; 9 bases align to TRBD1. The trim removed 5 bases at V and 7 bases at J, leaving 5 bases unmatched. This CDR3 comprises 13 residues.

This clonotype was counted many times. This chain uses TRBV20-1 with TRBJ2-3; D is unclear. The V end lost 3 bases, the J end lost 0 bases, and 10 bases lay between the germline ends. CDR3 length: 14 amino acids. The germline gives CDR1 DFQATT, CDR2 SNEGSKA (reference sequence). The CDR3 DNA reads as TGCAGTGCTAGCGTCGGTAGGAGCACAGATACGCAGTATTTT. Protein product: CSASVGRSTDTQYF.

This clonotype has ten or more counts. The chain uses TRBV20-1 and TRBJ1-1; TRBD1 aligns across 10 bases. The length of the CDR3 is 14 residues. CDR1 and CDR2 (germline): DFQATT, SNEGSKA (reference sequence). With 3 bases clipped from V and 4 bases from J, the junction kept 5 bases outside the gene matches. This chain's CDR3 is CSASRQGAPTEAFF. CDR3 nucleotides: TGCAGTGCTAGCCGACAGGGGGCGCCCACTGAAGCTTTCTTT.

The rearrangement links TRBV20-1 to TRBJ2-1; D gene uncertain. Trimming pared 5 bases from V and 0 bases from J, leaving 17 bases between. This CDR3 spans 16 amino acids. Germline assignment: CDR1 DFQATT and CDR2 SNEGSKA (reference sequence). The CDR3 loop is CSAATTGAVSYNEQFF. The CDR3 DNA follows: TGCAGTGCTGCCACAACGGGTGCCGTCTCCTACAATGAGCAGTTCTTC.

This clonotype occurred many times. J is TRBJ2-1 and V is TRBV20-1; no reliable D call. Germline V gives CDR1 DFQATT, CDR2 SNEGSKA (reference sequence). V gave up 3 bases and J gave up 3 bases, with 12 bases separating them. The CDR3 consists of 14 residues. The CDR3 sequence is CSARDQSVYNEQFF. The CDR3 region has the DNA TGCAGTGCTAGGGATCAATCAGTCTACAATGAGCAGTTCTTC.

The CDR3 region has the DNA TGTGCCAGCAGCTTAGGAGGCAGGGACTACGAGCAGTACTTC. Protein: CASSLGGRDYEQYF. This chain uses TRBV7-9 with TRBJ2-7; D perhaps matches TRBD1 (5 bases). The CDR3 is 14 amino acids. Germline CDR1 and CDR2: SEHNR and FQNEAQ (reference sequence). Deletions cut 1 base from V and 3 bases from J, with 10 bases between.

To note about this clonotype: A read error may account for a junction end that differs from germline. The chain couples TRBV20-1 to TRBJ1-1, with unresolved D. CDR1 and CDR2 (germline): DFQATT, SNEGSKA (reference sequence). There are 16 residues in the CDR3. The DNA for the CDR3 is TGCGGTGCTAGAGACACCCGGGCCCAGAGGAACACTGAAGCTTTCTTT. Protein sequence: CGARDTRAQRNTEAFF.

This clonotype was seen repeatedly, ten times or more. The chain uses TRBV28 and TRBJ2-7; D not resolved. Trimming took off 2 bases at V and 4 bases at J, with 6 bases between the two ends. Germline lookup yields CDR1 MDHEN and CDR2 SYDVKM. This CDR3 is 12 amino acids long. As DNA, the CDR3 is TGTGCCAGCAGTTTAGCATCGTACGAGCAGTACTTC. It translates to CASSLASYEQYF.

This clonotype has a count of ten or more. This sequence joins TRBV7-9 and TRBJ2-1, with D tentatively TRBD1 (5 bases). The CDR3 loop spans 16 amino acids. V dropped 5 bases and J dropped 2 bases, with 16 bases sitting between them. Germline V gene sequence: CDR1 SEHNR, CDR2 FQNEAQ (reference sequence). DNA of the CDR3: TGTGCCAGCAGCGACACCACAGGTAACACCTACAATGAGCAGTTCTTC. It translates to CASSDTTGNTYNEQFF.